The rows below give T cell receptor beta chains drawn from one sample of a study of CD8+ T cells in alopecia areata. The repertoire was sequenced with immunoSEQ multiplex PCR; TCRdb's copy has only in-frame clones and lacks some. The sample contains about 130,000 clones, approximately 58% of which appear only once. The material sequenced was CD4+ T cells sorted from blood, taken at week 0. The receptors were gathered from a human donor with alopecia areata. CDR3s include the opening cysteine and the closing phenylalanine or tryptophan. A D gene is named only where the DNA matches it firmly. Rows give clone size only sometimes, using once, few, many, or a class for an expanded clone.

>-|TRBJ2-3|TRBV18|TRBD2
CASSPATSGVADTQYF
TGTGCCAGCTCACCAGCGACTAGCGGGGTTGCAGATACGCAGTATTTT
>few|TRBJ2-1|TRBV5-1|-
CASSLVGAHNEQFF
TGCGCCAGCAGCTTGGTCGGGGCCCACAATGAGCAGTTCTTC
>-|TRBJ1-1|TRBV29-1|-
CSVHAFQSAEAFF
TGCAGCGTTCATGCCTTCCAGAGCGCTGAAGCTTTCTTT
>few|TRBJ2-2|TRBV19|TRBD2
CASKGTSGNGGELFF
TGTGCCAGTAAGGGGACTAGCGGTAACGGCGGGGAGCTGTTTTTT
>-|TRBJ2-6|TRBV4-1|TRBD1
CASSHAGTGVFSGANVLTF
TGCGCCAGCAGCCATGCCGGGACAGGGGTCTTCTCTGGGGCCAACGTCCTGACTTTC
>-|TRBJ1-4|TRBV5-1|TRBD1
CASSSRTGAGEKLFF
TGCGCCAGCAGCTCTCGGACAGGGGCGGGAGAAAAACTGTTTTTT
>-|TRBJ2-5|TRBV29-1|TRBD1
CSARDRQITTQETQYF
TGCAGCGCCAGGGACAGACAAATTACCACTCAAGAGACCCAGTACTTC
>-|TRBJ2-7|TRBV6-5|TRBD1
CASGRGQGYEQYF
TGTGCCAGCGGTCGGGGACAGGGCTACGAGCAGTACTTC
>few|TRBJ2-6|TRBV5-6|-
CASSYGSTGANVLTF
TGTGCCAGCAGCTACGGGAGTACTGGGGCCAACGTCCTGACTTTC
>few|TRBJ2-5|TRBV7-2|-
CASTLENDLGETQYF
TGTGCCAGCACCCTTGAGAATGATCTGGGGGAGACCCAGTACTTC
>-|TRBJ1-3|TRBV25-1|-
CASSVLTGYSGNTIYF
TGTGCCAGCAGCGTTCTTACAGGGTACTCTGGAAACACCATATATTTT
>few|TRBJ2-3|TRBV4-3|-
CASSQDKSPLTDTQYF
TGCGCCAGCAGCCAAGATAAGTCGCCCCTCACAGATACGCAGTATTTT
>-|TRBJ2-5|TRBV6-6|-
CASRGPQETQYF
TGTGCCAGCCGGGGGCCTCAAGAGACCCAGTACTTC
>few|TRBJ2-2|TRBV5-1|-
CASSSSPSSNTGELFF
TGCGCCAGCAGCTCCTCCCCCAGCTCGAACACCGGGGAGCTGTTTTTT
>-|TRBJ2-3|TRBV5-1|TRBD2
CASSLSGEAGANTDTQYF
TGCGCCAGCAGCTTAAGCGGGGAAGCGGGGGCGAACACAGATACGCAGTATTTT
>-|TRBJ2-1|TRBV25-1|TRBD1
CASSKTGAGSSYNEQFF
TGTGCCAGCAGCAAGACAGGGGCGGGCAGCTCCTACAATGAGCAGTTCTTC
>-|TRBJ2-5|TRBV9|TRBD2
CASSSELAGGQEETQYF
TGTGCCAGCAGCTCCGAACTAGCGGGGGGGCAGGAAGAGACCCAGTACTTC
>few|TRBJ1-2|TRBV15|-
CATSRDAGTGRGYTF
TGTGCCACCAGCAGAGATGCCGGGACGGGCCGTGGCTACACCTTC
>-|TRBJ2-7|TRBV9|TRBD2
CASSPYSGSDEQYF
TGTGCCAGCAGCCCGTATAGCGGGAGTGACGAGCAGTACTTC
>-|TRBJ1-2|TRBV5-1|TRBD1
CASSPGTAPYGYTF
TGCGCCAGCAGCCCGGGGACAGCCCCCTATGGCTACACCTTC